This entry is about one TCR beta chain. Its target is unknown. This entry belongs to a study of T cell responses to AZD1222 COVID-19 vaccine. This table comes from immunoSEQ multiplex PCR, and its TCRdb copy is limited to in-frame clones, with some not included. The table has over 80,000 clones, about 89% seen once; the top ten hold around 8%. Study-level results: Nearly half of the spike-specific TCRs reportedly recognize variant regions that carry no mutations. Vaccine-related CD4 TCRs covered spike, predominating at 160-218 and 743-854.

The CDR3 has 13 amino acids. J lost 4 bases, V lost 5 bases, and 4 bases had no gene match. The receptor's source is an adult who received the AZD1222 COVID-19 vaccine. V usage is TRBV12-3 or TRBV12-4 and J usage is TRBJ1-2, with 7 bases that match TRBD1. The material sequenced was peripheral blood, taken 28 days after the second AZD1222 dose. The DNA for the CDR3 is TGTGCCAGCAGTCCAGGGACAGCCTATGGCTACACCTTC. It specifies CASSPGTAYGYTF.